This is a list of T cell receptor beta chains from one sample in a study of early T cells in non-severe SARS-CoV-2 infection. A single record per CDR3 protein comes from TCRdb applying MiXCR to the 5' RACE reads. This sample has about 27,000 distinct CDR3 sequences, with 2.9% found just once. The specimen was whole blood. The receptors come from an adult who was a healthcare worker with PCR-confirmed SARS-CoV-2 infection or an uninfected control (not recorded which). The CDR3 runs from the conserved cysteine through the conserved F or W. A D gene is named only where the DNA matches it firmly. Rows give clone size only sometimes, using once, few, many, or a class for an expanded clone.

size,V,J,D,DNA,CDR3
many,TRBV7-8,TRBJ1-5,.,TGTGCCAGCAGCACCCAGGTGGAGGCGTACAATCAGCCCCAGCATTTT,CASSTQVEAYNQPQHF
many,TRBV10-3,TRBJ1-3,TRBD1,TGTGCCACCGGGACAGGATACTCTGGAAACACCATATATTTT,CATGTGYSGNTIYF
many,TRBV11-2,TRBJ2-1,.,TGTGCCAGCAGCTTAGCCCTAGCCAACAATGAGCAGTTCTTC,CASSLALANNEQFF
many,TRBV11-3,TRBJ1-2,.,TGTGCCAGCAGCTTTTCAGGATCTGGCTACACCTTC,CASSFSGSGYTF
many,TRBV20-1,TRBJ1-1,.,TGCAGTGCTAGACTTAGACTGGAGAACACTGAAGCTTTCTTT,CSARLRLENTEAFF
many,TRBV10-3,TRBJ2-6,.,TGTGCCACGAACTCTGGGGCCAACGTCCTGACTTTC,CATNSGANVLTF
many,TRBV19,TRBJ2-3,.,TGTGCCAGTAGTATATCGGGGGCCTATAGCACAGATACGCAGTATTTT,CASSISGAYSTDTQYF
many,TRBV18,TRBJ1-3,.,TGTGCCAGCTCATCTAGGGAAGCCTCTGAAAACACCATATATTTT,CASSSREASENTIYF
many,TRBV11-3,TRBJ2-2,TRBD1,TGTGCCAGCAGCTTCGACAGGGGGTACACCGGGGAGCTGTTTTTT,CASSFDRGYTGELFF
many,TRBV25-1,TRBJ1-4,.,TGTGCCAGCAGGGACCATAATGAAAAACTGTTTTTT,CASRDHNEKLFF
few,TRBV7-2,TRBJ1-2,.,TGTGCCAGCAGCTTAAACTTCTTAAGAATCTACACCTTC,CASSLNFLRIYTF
many,TRBV30,TRBJ1-1,.,TGTGCCTGGAGAATGTACCTCCTCGGGAACACTGAAGCTTTCTTT,CAWRMYLLGNTEAFF
many,TRBV4-2,TRBJ2-1,TRBD2,TGTGCCAGCGCCCAAACGAGCGGGGGGTACAATGAGCAGTTCTTC,CASAQTSGGYNEQFF
many,TRBV5-8,TRBJ2-2,.,TGTGCCAGCAGCCTGCCCTTTACCGGGGAGCTGTTTTTT,CASSLPFTGELFF
many,TRBV19,TRBJ1-1,TRBD1,TGTGCCAGTAGTAACAGGGGGAGGGACACTGAAGCTTTCTTT,CASSNRGRDTEAFF
.,TRBV6-2/TRBV6-3,TRBJ1-6,.,TGTGCCAGCAGTTCCACCCCCGATCTGGGAAGGTCACCCCTCCACTTT,CASSSTPDLGRSPLHF
many,TRBV5-5,TRBJ2-1,TRBD2,TGTGCCAGCAGCTTATTAAATAGCGGGGGGCTGAGCTCCTACAATGAGCAGTTCTTC,CASSLLNSGGLSSYNEQFF
many,TRBV24-1,TRBJ2-2,.,TGTGCCACCAGTCCGTCTAGCCGTAACACCGGGGAGCTGTTTTTT,CATSPSSRNTGELFF
many,TRBV6-6,TRBJ2-1,.,TGTGCCAGCAGCAAAGGAGGCAGCCAGGCTTTAACCTACAATGAGCAGTTCTTC,CASSKGGSQALTYNEQFF
many,TRBV4-1,TRBJ2-3,TRBD2,TGCGCCAGCAGCCAAGGCCAGCGGGGGGTCACAGATACGCAGTATTTT,CASSQGQRGVTDTQYF
medium-sized,TRBV7-2,TRBJ2-5,TRBD1,TGTGCCAGCAGCTTAGCAGGGGGCCAGGAGACCCAGTACTTC,CASSLAGGQETQYF
many,TRBV7-6,TRBJ2-3,.,TGTGCCAGCAGACCTACAGGGGGGGCAGATACGCAGTATTTT,CASRPTGGADTQYF
many,TRBV11-2,TRBJ2-5,.,TGTGCCAGCAGCTCCGACACCTCTACGGAGACCCAGTACTTC,CASSSDTSTETQYF
many,TRBV20-1,TRBJ2-5,.,TGCAGTGCTAGATTTAGGGCAGAAGAGACCCAGTACTTC,CSARFRAEETQYF
many,TRBV12-3/TRBV12-4,TRBJ1-1,.,TGTGCCAGCAGTTTCTCGGGGGTGAACACTGAAGCTTTCTTT,CASSFSGVNTEAFF
many,TRBV6-5,TRBJ1-6,TRBD1,TGTGCCAGCAGTTACTCGGCAGGGGGCTTTCATTCACCCCTCCACTTT,CASSYSAGGFHSPLHF
many,TRBV9,TRBJ2-2,TRBD2,TGTGCCAGCAGCGTAGATTCCGGGGGGGCAAACACCGGGGAGCTGTTTTTT,CASSVDSGGANTGELFF
many,TRBV2,TRBJ1-3,.,TGTGCCAGCTGGAGGGCGGAGAGCTCTGGAAACACCATATATTTT,CASWRAESSGNTIYF
many,TRBV20-1,TRBJ1-5,TRBD1,TGCAGTGCGGGACAGTACAATCAGCCCCAGCATTTT,CSAGQYNQPQHF
many,TRBV15,TRBJ2-3,.,TGTGCCACCAGCAGGTCCCCCAGGGGTAGCACAGATACGCAGTATTTT,CATSRSPRGSTDTQYF
many,TRBV24-1,TRBJ2-3,.,TGTGCCACCAGTGATGAGGCGCTGGATACGCAGTATTTT,CATSDEALDTQYF
many,TRBV20-1,TRBJ2-5,.,TGCAGTGCTAGTTCGAGACAGCAAGAGACCCAGTACTTC,CSASSRQQETQYF
many,TRBV3-1,TRBJ2-4,TRBD2,TGTGCCAGCAGCCAAGTCGGACTAGAGGGCAAAAACATTCAGTACTTC,CASSQVGLEGKNIQYF
many,TRBV29-1,TRBJ2-3,.,TGCAGCGTTGAGCAGCTAGTCGAGATTGATACGCAGTATTTT,CSVEQLVEIDTQYF
.,TRBV9,TRBJ2-1,.,TGTGCCAGCAGCGTTCCATTAGGTGAGCAGTTCTTC,CASSVPLGEQFF
.,TRBV11-2,TRBJ2-1,.,TGTGCCAGCAGCTTAGATCACAGAGCCTCCTACAATGAGCAGTTCTTC,CASSLDHRASYNEQFF
few,TRBV4-1,TRBJ1-2,.,TGCGCCAGCAGCCAAGCTTTCCCTCGAGGGTATGGCTACACCTTC,CASSQAFPRGYGYTF
.,TRBV19,TRBJ2-2,TRBD1,TGTGCCAGTAGTGACCCCGACAGGGGCGTGTTTGCCGGGGAGCTGTTTTTT,CASSDPDRGVFAGELFF
.,TRBV27,TRBJ2-2,.,TGTGCCAGCAGTGTAACGCCCGGGGAGCTGTTTTTT,CASSVTPGELFF
medium-sized,TRBV5-6,TRBJ1-6,.,TGTGCCAGCAGCTTGGTGCCATCTTCACCCCTCCACTTT,CASSLVPSSPLHF
.,TRBV2,TRBJ1-1,.,TGTGCCAGCAGTCCGCAGAAATTTGGCACTGAAGCTTTCTTT,CASSPQKFGTEAFF
many,TRBV7-9,TRBJ2-4,.,TGTGCCAGCAGCCGACAGGAAAACATTCAGTACTTC,CASSRQENIQYF
many,TRBV12-3/TRBV12-4,TRBJ2-3,.,TGTGCCAGCAGTACTGGGGGGAGCACAGATACGCAGTATTTT,CASSTGGSTDTQYF
many,TRBV5-1,TRBJ1-6,.,TGCGCCAGCAGCTTGGAGTCTTCTTTAGGCTCCTATAATTCACCCCTCCACTTT,CASSLESSLGSYNSPLHF
few,TRBV25-1,TRBJ2-5,.,TGTGCCAGCAGTCGAGGGATGCAAGAGACCCAGTACTTC,CASSRGMQETQYF
many,TRBV15,TRBJ2-5,.,TGTGCCACCAGGAGCGGAAAAGGGACGGGAAAAAAAGAGACCCAGTACTTC,CATRSGKGTGKKETQYF
many,TRBV4-1,TRBJ1-4,.,TGCGCCAGCAGCCAAGATCCCGGCCCGAATGAAAAACTGTTTTTT,CASSQDPGPNEKLFF
many,TRBV2,TRBJ1-1,.,TGTGCCAGCAGAACGTATACAGCGAACACTGAAGCTTTCTTT,CASRTYTANTEAFF
many,TRBV7-2,TRBJ2-3,TRBD2,TGTGCCAGCAGCTTTGGGGAGGGCGTTGCAGATACGCAGTATTTT,CASSFGEGVADTQYF
many,TRBV5-1,TRBJ1-1,TRBD1,TGCGCTAGCAGTGGACAGGGGGTAGCTGAAGCTTTCTTT,CASSGQGVAEAFF
many,TRBV10-2,TRBJ1-3,TRBD1,TGCGCCAGCAGTGAGTCCGGACAGGGGAACACCATATATTTT,CASSESGQGNTIYF
medium-sized,TRBV19,TRBJ1-2,.,TGTGCCAGTAGTATCCCCAGTATTAAGTATGGCTACACCTTC,CASSIPSIKYGYTF
.,TRBV27,TRBJ1-1,.,TGTGCCAGCAGGCCATGGGGTGGATTCACTGAAGCTTTCTTT,CASRPWGGFTEAFF
.,TRBV5-4,TRBJ2-1,.,TGTGCCAGCAGTGACTCCCTCTACAATGAGCAGTTCTTC,CASSDSLYNEQFF
many,TRBV5-1,TRBJ2-1,.,TGCGCCAGCAGCTTATCATCAGGGGTTGGGAATGAGCAGTTCTTC,CASSLSSGVGNEQFF
many,TRBV20-1,TRBJ2-5,TRBD2,TGCAGTGCTAGAGATCAGCTAGCGGGGCAAGAGACCCAGTACTTC,CSARDQLAGQETQYF
few,TRBV12-3/TRBV12-4,TRBJ2-5,.,TGTGCCAGCAGTTACACGAACCAAGAGACCCAGTACTTC,CASSYTNQETQYF
many,TRBV30,TRBJ2-2,.,TGTGCCTGGGCTCCCAGGGAAGGCACCGGGGAGCTGTTTTTT,CAWAPREGTGELFF
many,TRBV12-3/TRBV12-4,TRBJ2-3,.,TGTGCCAGCAGTACCTCTATAAATACGCAGTATTTT,CASSTSINTQYF